These 13 T cell receptor beta chains share one sample of origin, sequenced in a study of blood T cell repertoires in COVID-19. The protocol was immunoSEQ multiplex PCR, while the TCRdb copy is restricted to in-frame clones and leaves out a portion. The profile shows 200,000 to 250,000 clones, approximately 84% of them singletons. What was sequenced was peripheral blood. The receptors derive from a woman of 80 years or more with acute or convalescent COVID-19.

The rearrangement links TRBV5-1 to TRBJ1-3; maybe TRBD1 (5 bases). The V gene lost 4 bases and the J gene lost 4 bases, with 18 bases spanning the gap. The length of the CDR3 is 16 residues. CDR1 SGHRS and CDR2 YFSETQ come from the germline V gene. DNA for the CDR3: TGCGCCAGCAGCCCTGAGGTGGGGGGACGGGGAAACACCATATATTTT. Translated, it gives CASSPEVGGRGNTIYF.

The CDR3 loop reads CASSQGHNNEKLFF. The CDR3 region has the DNA TGTGCCAGCAGCCAGGGACACAACAATGAAAAACTGTTTTTT. The chain combines TRBV7-2 with TRBJ1-4, with D possibly being TRBD1 (6 bases). The germline V gene encodes CDR1 SGHTA and CDR2 FQGNSA. V lost 5 bases to trimming and J lost 5 bases, with 12 bases between them. The length of the CDR3 is 14 residues.

V is TRBV29-1 and J is TRBJ1-5; 8 nucleotides match TRBD1. The CDR3 covers 14 residues. The V gene's germline CDR1 is SQVTM and CDR2 ANQGSEA. Germline trimming cut 3 bases from V and 7 bases from J; bases unmatched to any gene: 8. The CDR3 loop is CSVEAGTGGQPQHF. The CDR3 DNA reads as TGCAGCGTTGAGGCAGGGACAGGAGGACAGCCCCAGCATTTT.

This clone has a handful of counts. The rearrangement uses TRBV28 and TRBJ1-1; D uncertain. Trimming shortened V by 2 bases and J by 1 base, and 17 bases separated the two germline ends. Germline-derived CDR1 and CDR2 are MDHEN and SYDVKM. The CDR3 length is 17 residues. CDR3 DNA: TGTGCCAGCAGTTTACTCGGGTCAATGACGGAGAACACTGAAGCTTTCTTT. It translates to CASSLLGSMTENTEAFF. Combining the CDR3 with reference TRBV28 and TRBJ1-1 gives the whole variable domain DVKVTQSSRYLVKRTGEKVFLECVQDMDHENMFWYRQDPGLGLRLIYFSYDVKMKEKGDIPEGYSVSREKKERFSLILESASTNQTSMYLCASSLLGSMTENTEAFFGQGTRLTVV.

This chain connects TRBV6-2 or TRBV6-3 to TRBJ1-6, with TRBD1 identical over 8 bases. The trim removed 5 bases at V and 7 bases at J, leaving 10 bases unmatched. This CDR3 comprises 16 residues. CDR1 is MNHEY, CDR2 SVGEGT, per germline. CDR3 protein: CASSHRIGQGNSPLHF. For the CDR3, the DNA is TGTGCCAGCAGTCACCGAATAGGACAGGGAAATTCACCCCTCCACTTT.

V usage is TRBV10-3 and J usage is TRBJ2-3, with TRBD1 identical over 11 bases. CDR3 length: 15 residues. Trimming at V came to 4 bases and at J to 3 bases, leaving 3 bases not matched to a gene. Per the germline V gene, CDR1 is ENHRY and CDR2 is SYGVKD. CDR3 region: CAISAGTGGTDTQYF. CDR3 nucleotides: TGTGCCATCAGTGCAGGGACAGGGGGGACAGATACGCAGTATTTT.

The sample holds a few counts of this clone. The rearrangement links TRBV28 to TRBJ2-3; D unclear. This CDR3 comprises 12 residues. The V end was cut by 4 bases, the J end by 2 bases, with 4 bases between. Per germline, CDR1 MDHEN and CDR2 SYDVKM. The CDR3 loop is CASSSFTDTQYF. DNA for the CDR3: TGTGCCAGCAGTTCCTTCACAGATACGCAGTATTTT.

The chain links TRBV4-1 to TRBJ2-7; TRBD2 agrees at 9 bases. Germline values: CDR1 MGHRA, CDR2 YSYEKL. J gave up 0 bases and V 0 bases, and 9 bases lay outside the gene matches. The CDR3 has 18 residues. The CDR3 DNA is TGCGCCAGCAGCCAAGATTCCTCAGCGGGAGGCCACTCCTACGAGCAGTACTTC. This gives the protein CASSQDSSAGGHSYEQYF.

The J gene is TRBJ1-6, the V gene TRBV7-2, with 7 positions matching TRBD1. Germline loops: CDR1 SGHTA, CDR2 FQGNSA. The J segment lost 7 bases and the V segment lost 5 bases, leaving 8 bases of the junction unmatched. The CDR3 sequence is 15 residues long. CDR3 region: CASSGQTGLNSPLHF. CDR3 in DNA: TGTGCCAGCAGCGGCCAGACAGGGTTAAATTCACCCCTCCACTTT.

The gene calls are TRBV2 and TRBJ2-5; 7 bases match TRBD1. This CDR3 is built from 15 residues. Germline V lookup: CDR1 SNHLY, CDR2 FYNNEI. The V segment lost 2 bases and the J segment 4 bases; nucleotides outside the gene matches: 7. The CDR3 spells CASSETTQGRETQYF. The CDR3 DNA sequence: TGTGCCAGCAGTGAAACTACACAGGGGCGAGAGACCCAGTACTTC. The full variable domain, in which reference TRBV2 and TRBJ2-5 provide the parts outside the CDR3, is EPEVTQTPSHQVTQMGQEVILRCVPISNHLYFYWYRQILGQKVEFLVSFYNNEISEKSEIFDDQFSVERPDGSNFTLKIRSTKLEDSAMYFCASSETTQGRETQYFGPGTRLLVL.

The chain has TRBV5-4 and TRBJ2-1; the match to TRBD1 covers 12 bases. CDR1 and CDR2 (germline): SGHNT, YYREEE (reference sequence). The CDR3 covers 19 residues. Unmatched junction bases numbered 15, after V lost 3 bases and J lost 5 bases. For the CDR3, the DNA is TGTGCCAGCAGCTCACCGGGACAGGGGGCTGGCGGGAGGGACAATGAGCAGTTCTTC. It yields the protein CASSSPGQGAGGRDNEQFF.

J is TRBJ1-6 and V is TRBV7-2; 9 nucleotides agree with TRBD1. The CDR3 is 15 amino acids. V lost 5 bases and J lost 6; bases outside the gene matches: 5. The germline V gene has CDR1 SGHTA and CDR2 FQGNSA. The CDR3 DNA is TGTGCCAGCAGCCCTTGGGACAGGGTTAATTCACCCCTCCACTTT. Translation: CASSPWDRVNSPLHF.

This clone has a single count. The chain couples TRBV27 to TRBJ1-2; 7 bases are a match to TRBD1. CDR3 length: 16 amino acids. Trimming took 5 bases from V and 4 from J; bases not matched to a gene: 13. Germline CDR1 reads MNHEY; CDR2 reads SMNVEV (reference sequence). Here the CDR3 reads CASSSSTGRLGYGYTF. Written as DNA, the CDR3 is TGTGCCAGCAGTAGCTCGACAGGGCGGTTAGGCTATGGCTACACCTTC.